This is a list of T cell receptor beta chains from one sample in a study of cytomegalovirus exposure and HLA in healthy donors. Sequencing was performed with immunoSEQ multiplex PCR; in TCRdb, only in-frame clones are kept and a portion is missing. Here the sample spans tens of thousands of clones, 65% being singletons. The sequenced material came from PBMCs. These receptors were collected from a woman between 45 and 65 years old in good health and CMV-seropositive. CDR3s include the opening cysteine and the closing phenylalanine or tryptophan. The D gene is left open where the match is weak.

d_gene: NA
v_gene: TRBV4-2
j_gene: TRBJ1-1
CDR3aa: CASSQGTPEAFF

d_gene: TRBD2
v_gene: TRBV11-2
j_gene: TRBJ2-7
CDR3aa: CASSLGPSGGTISYEQYF

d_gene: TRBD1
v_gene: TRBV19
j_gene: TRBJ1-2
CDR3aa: CASSIQGAHYGYTF

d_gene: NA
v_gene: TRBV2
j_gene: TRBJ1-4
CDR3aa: CASSGSDRSEKLFF

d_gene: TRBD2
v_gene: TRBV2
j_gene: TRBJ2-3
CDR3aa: CASSSQRWLAGDTGWTDTQYF

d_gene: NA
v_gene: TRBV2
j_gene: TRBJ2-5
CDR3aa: CASSPGAPGKTQYF

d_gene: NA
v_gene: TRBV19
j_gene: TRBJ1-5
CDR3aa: CASSSRTNSNQPQHF

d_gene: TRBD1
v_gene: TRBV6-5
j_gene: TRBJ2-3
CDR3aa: CASSYSVGGADTQYF

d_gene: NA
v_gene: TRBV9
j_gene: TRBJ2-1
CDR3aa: CASSTHRVEDEQFF

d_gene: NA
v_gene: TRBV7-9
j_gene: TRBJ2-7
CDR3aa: CASSLVAGGHEQYF

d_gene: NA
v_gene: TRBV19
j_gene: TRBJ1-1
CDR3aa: CASSIGKQGDTEAFF

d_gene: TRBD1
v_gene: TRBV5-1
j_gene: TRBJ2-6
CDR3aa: CASSLLQGAGANVLTF

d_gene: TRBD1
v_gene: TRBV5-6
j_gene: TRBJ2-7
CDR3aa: CASSPPIYRGIGVYEQYF

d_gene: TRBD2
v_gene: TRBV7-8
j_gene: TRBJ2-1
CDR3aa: CASSGPGAGGLGEQFF

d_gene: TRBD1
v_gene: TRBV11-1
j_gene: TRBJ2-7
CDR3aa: CASSQQGDYEQYF

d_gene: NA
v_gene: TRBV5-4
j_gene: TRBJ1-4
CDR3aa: CASSSGGGEEKLFF

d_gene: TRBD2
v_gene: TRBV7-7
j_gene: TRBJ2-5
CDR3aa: CASSLLNAGGGETQYF

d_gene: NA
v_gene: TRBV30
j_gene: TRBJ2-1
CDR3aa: CAWSPGGSSYNEQFF

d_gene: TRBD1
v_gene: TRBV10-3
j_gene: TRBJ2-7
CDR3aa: CAINPGTGEQYF

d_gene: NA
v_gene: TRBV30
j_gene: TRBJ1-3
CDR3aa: CASQEGNSGNTIYF

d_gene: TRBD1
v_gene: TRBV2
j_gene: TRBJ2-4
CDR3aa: CASKDTGVDIQYF

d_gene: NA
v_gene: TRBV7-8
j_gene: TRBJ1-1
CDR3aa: CASSPPRAGSEAFF

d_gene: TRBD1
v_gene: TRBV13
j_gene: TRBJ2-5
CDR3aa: CASSSQGAIETQYF

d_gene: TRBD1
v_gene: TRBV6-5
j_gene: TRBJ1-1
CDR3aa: CASNMEGASGTEAFF

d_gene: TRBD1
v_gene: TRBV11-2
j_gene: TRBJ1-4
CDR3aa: CASSPRGQGDEKLFF

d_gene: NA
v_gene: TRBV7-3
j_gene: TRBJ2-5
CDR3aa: CASSLIAEETQYF

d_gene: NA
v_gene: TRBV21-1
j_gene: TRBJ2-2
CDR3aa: CASSSLRSTGELFF

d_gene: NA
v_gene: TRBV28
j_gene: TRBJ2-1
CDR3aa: CASSVDRSSYNEQFF

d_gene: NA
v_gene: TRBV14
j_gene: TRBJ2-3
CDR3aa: CASSPGSTDTQYF

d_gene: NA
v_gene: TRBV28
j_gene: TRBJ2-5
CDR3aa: CASSFGVQEETQYF

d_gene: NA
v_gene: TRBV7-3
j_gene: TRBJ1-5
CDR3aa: CASSLGPDQPQHF

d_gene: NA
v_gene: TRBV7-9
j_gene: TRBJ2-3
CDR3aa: CASSFLVTDTQYF

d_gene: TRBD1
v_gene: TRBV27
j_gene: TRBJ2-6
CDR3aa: CASSMTGQGFSGANVLTF

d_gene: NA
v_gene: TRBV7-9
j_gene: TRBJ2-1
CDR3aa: CASRGAHRGGGNEQFF

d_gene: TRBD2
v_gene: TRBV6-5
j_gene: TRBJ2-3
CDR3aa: CASRGTNTDTQYF

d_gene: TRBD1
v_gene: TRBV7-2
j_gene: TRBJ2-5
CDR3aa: CASRPPGTAQETQYF

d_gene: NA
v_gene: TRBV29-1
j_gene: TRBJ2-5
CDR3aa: CSVEDGWGPQETQYF

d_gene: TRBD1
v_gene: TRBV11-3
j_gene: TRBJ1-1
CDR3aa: CASPRLDRDTDTEAFF

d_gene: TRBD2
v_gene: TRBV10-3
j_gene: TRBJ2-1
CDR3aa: CATGTSGGSSSYNEQFF

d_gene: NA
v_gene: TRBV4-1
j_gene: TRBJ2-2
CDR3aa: CASSPSPGQNTGELFF